The present TCR beta chain was sequenced within a study of blood T cell repertoires in COVID-19. The method was immunoSEQ multiplex PCR; TCRdb's version includes in-frame clones alone and lacks a portion of them. The table shows 150,000 to 200,000 clones, with roughly 93% occurring only once. This clone came up once. The CDR3 totals 15 residues. Germline CDR1 SNHLY, CDR2 FYNNEI. Trimming cost V 6 bases and J 5 bases, with 14 bases left between them. The chain carries TRBV2 and TRBJ2-6; maybe TRBD1 (6 bases). The TCR sequence derives from a woman aged 45-60 years with acute or convalescent COVID-19. The sample comprised peripheral blood. This CDR3 is CASSTDRSWANVLTF. Here the CDR3 DNA reads TGTGCCAGCAGCACCGACAGGTCTTGGGCCAACGTCCTGACTTTC.